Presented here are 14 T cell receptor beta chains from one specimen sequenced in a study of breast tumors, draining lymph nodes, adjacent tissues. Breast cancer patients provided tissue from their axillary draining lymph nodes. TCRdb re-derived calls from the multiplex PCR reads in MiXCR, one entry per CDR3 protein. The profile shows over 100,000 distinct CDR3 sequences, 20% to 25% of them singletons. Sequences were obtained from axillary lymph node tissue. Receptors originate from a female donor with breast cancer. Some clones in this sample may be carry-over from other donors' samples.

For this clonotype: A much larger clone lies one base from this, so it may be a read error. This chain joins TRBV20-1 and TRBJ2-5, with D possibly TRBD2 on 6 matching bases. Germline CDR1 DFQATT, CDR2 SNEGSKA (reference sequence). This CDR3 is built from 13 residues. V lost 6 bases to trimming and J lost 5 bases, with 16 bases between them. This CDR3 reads CSAEGRAGETQYF. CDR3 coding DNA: TGCAGTGCCGAGGGCAGGGCGGGGGAGACCCAGTACTTC.

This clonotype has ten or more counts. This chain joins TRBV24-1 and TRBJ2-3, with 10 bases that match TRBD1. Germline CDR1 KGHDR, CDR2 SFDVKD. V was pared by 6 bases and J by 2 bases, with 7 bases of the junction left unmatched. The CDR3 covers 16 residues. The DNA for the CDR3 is TGTGCCACCAGTACGCCGGGACAGGGGTTCACAGATACGCAGTATTTT. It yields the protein CATSTPGQGFTDTQYF.

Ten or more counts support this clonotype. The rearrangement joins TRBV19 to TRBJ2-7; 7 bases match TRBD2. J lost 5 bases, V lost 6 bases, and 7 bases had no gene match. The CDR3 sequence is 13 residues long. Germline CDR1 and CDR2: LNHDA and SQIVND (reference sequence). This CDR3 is CASSATSSNEQYF. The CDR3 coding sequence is TGTGCCAGTAGCGCGACTAGCAGCAACGAGCAGTACTTC.

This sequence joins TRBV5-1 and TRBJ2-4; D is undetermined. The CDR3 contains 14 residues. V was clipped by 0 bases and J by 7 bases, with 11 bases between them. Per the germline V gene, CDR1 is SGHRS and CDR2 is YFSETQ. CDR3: CASSLDTTENIQYF. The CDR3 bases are TGCGCCAGCAGCTTGGATACAACCGAGAACATTCAGTACTTC.

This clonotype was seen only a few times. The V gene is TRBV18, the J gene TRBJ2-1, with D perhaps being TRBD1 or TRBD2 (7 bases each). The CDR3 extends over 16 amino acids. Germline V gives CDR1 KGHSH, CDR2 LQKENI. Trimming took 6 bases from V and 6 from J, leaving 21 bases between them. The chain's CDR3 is CASSLQGRARLNEQFF. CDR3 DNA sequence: TGTGCCAGCTCCCTACAGGGGAGGGCAAGGCTCAATGAGCAGTTCTTC.

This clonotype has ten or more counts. The CDR3 reads CASSFLEHYTGELFF. In nucleotides, the CDR3 is TGTGCCAGCAGCTTCCTCGAGCACTACACCGGGGAGCTGTTTTTT. This chain joins TRBV5-8 and TRBJ2-2; the D is unclear. Looked up from germline, CDR1 is SGHTS and CDR2 is YDEGEE. The CDR3 is 15 amino acids. Trimming pared 2 bases from V and 3 bases from J, leaving 11 bases between.

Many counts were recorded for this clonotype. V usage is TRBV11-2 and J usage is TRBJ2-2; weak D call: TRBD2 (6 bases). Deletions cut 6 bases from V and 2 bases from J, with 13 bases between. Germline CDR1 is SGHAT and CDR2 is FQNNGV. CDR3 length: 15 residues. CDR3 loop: CASRLPGLNTGELFF. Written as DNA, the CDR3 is TGTGCCAGCAGACTTCCGGGACTTAACACCGGGGAGCTGTTTTTT.

CDR3 protein: CASSLTRGIAGVRTGELFF. In DNA, the CDR3 is TGTGCCAGCAGTTTAACCCGCGGGATAGCGGGAGTTCGCACCGGGGAGCTGTTTTTT. The J gene is TRBJ2-2, the V gene TRBV27; 9 nucleotides align to TRBD2. CDR1 and CDR2 (germline): MNHEY, SMNVEV (reference sequence). This CDR3 has 19 residues. After removal of 2 bases from V and 4 bases from J, the junction contained 14 bases not matched to a gene.

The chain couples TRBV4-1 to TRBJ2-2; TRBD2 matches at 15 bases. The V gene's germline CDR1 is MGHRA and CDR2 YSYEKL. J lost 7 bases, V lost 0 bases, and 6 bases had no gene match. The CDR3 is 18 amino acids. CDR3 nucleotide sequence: TGCGCCAGCAGCCAAGACACGGGACTAGCGGGAGGCGACGGGGAGCTGTTTTTT. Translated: CASSQDTGLAGGDGELFF.

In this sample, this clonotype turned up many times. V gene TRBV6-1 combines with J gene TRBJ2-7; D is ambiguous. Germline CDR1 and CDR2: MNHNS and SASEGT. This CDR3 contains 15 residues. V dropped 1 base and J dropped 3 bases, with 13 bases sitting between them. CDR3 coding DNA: TGTGCCAGCAGTGAAGGGAGTCCGAGCCTCTACGAGCAGTACTTC. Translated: CASSEGSPSLYEQYF.

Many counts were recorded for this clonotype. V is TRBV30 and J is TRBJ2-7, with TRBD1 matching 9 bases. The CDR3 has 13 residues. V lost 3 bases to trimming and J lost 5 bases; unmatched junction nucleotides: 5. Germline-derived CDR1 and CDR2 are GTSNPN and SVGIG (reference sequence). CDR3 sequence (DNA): TGTGCCTGGAGAGGGGACAGGGCCCACGAGCAGTACTTC. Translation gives CAWRGDRAHEQYF.

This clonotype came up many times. The CDR3 here is CASSLSAKETQYF. In DNA, the CDR3 is TGTGCCAGCAGCTTATCGGCAAAAGAGACCCAGTACTTC. The rearrangement uses TRBV7-9 and TRBJ2-5; D remains unclear. This CDR3 has 13 residues. Trimming took 2 bases from V and 3 from J, leaving 7 bases between them. Germline lookup yields CDR1 SEHNR and CDR2 FQNEAQ (reference sequence). The full variable domain, rest sourced from reference TRBV7-9 and TRBJ2-5, is DTGVSQNPRHKITKRGQNVTFRCDPISEHNRLYWYRQTLGQGPEFLTYFQNEAQLEKSRLLSDRFSAERPKGSFSTLEIQRTEQGDSAMYLCASSLSAKETQYFGPGTRLLVL.

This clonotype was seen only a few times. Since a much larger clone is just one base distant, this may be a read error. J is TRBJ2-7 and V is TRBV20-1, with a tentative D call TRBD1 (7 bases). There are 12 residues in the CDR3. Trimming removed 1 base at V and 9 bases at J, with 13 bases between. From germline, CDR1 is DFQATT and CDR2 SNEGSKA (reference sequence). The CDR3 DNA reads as TGCAGTGCTAGAGTTCAGGGGGGCGGGCAGTACTTC. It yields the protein CSARVQGGGQYF.

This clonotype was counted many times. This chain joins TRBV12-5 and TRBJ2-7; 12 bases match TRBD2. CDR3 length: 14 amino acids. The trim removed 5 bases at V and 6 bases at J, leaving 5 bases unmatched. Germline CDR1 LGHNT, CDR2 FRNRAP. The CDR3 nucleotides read TGTGCTAGTGGTGGGACTAGCGGGTCCCCCGAGCAGTACTTC. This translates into CASGGTSGSPEQYF.